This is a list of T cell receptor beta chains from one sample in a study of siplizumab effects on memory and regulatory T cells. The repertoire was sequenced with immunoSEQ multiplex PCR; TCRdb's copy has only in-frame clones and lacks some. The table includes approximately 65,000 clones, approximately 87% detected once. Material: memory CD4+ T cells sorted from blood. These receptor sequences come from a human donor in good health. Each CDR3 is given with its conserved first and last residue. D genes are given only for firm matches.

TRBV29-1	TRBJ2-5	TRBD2	CSVVGTSGWETQYF
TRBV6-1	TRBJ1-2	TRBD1	CASSVQGADYGYTF
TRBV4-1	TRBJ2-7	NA	CASSQVTKPYEQYF
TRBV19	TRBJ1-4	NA	CASTDPRGTSSEKLFF
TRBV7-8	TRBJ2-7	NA	CASSLAAAGSYEQYF
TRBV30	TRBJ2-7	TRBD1	CAWGRQGIHEQYF
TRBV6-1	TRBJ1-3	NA	CASSEYGRASGNTIYF
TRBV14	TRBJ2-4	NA	CASSQAASRTLYF
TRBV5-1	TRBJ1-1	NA	CASTTGYSNTEAFF
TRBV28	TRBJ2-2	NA	CASSLLGTGELFF
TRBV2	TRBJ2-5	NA	CASSPGEETQYF
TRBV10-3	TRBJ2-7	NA	CAISSRLNYEQYF
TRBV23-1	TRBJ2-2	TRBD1	CASSQSRQGKCTGELFF
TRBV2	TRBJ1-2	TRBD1	CASSLLQGRDGYTF
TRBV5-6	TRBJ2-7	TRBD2	CASRGTLAGAYEQYF
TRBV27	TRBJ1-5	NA	CASSLAGQPQHF
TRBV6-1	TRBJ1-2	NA	CASSVDTYGYTF
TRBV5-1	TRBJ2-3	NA	CASSLDGTSTDTQYF
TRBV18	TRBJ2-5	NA	CASSPLDSAETQYF
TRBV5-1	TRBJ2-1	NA	CASSLGATVANEQFF
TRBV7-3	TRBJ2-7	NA	CASSPRTASEQYF
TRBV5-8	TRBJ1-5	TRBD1	CASSRRTGNNQPQHF
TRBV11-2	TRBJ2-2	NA	CASRPPGTRRNTGELFF
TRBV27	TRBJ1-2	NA	CASSLSAIGIYGYTF
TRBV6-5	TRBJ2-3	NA	CASSYWGPSTDTQYF
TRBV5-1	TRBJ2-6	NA	CASSLGTGSGANVLTF
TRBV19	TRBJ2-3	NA	CASSMMDTQYF
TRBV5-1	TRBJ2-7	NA	CASSPGDLAYEQYF
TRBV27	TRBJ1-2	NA	CASSLSLQPRYGYTF
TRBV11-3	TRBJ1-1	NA	CASSLGMGARTEAFF
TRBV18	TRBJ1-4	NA	CASSLGVPGSTNEKLFF
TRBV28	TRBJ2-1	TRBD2	CASSSNRAGFDNEQFF
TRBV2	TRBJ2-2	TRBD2	CASSVASGGARTGELFF
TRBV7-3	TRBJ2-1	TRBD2	CASSKISGSSYNEQFF
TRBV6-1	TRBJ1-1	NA	CASRETGGHTEAFF
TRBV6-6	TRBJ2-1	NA	CASSSRLGAYNEQFF
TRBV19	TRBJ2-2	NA	CASRLVGSDGELFF
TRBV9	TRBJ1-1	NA	CASSRTGNTEAFF
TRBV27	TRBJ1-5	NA	CASSYRDGNQPQHF
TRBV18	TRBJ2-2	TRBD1	CASSSGTGANTGELFF
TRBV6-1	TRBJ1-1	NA	CASSESRVNEAFF
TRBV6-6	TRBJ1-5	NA	CASSTGPPTSGPQHF
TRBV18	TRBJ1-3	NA	CASSPSQGFSGNTIYF
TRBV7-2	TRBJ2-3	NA	CASSLAYTDTQYF
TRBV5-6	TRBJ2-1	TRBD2	CASSPTGGGNEQFF
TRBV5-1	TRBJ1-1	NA	CASSPRQKIMNTEAFF
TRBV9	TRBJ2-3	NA	CASSVGRVSDTQYF
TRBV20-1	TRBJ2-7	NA	CSASGTYEQYF
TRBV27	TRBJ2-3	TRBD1	CASSLGTAQVSTDTQYF
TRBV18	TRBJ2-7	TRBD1	CASSGTGWDEQYF
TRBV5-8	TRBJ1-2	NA	CASSLGGGNYGYTF
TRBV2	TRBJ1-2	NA	CASSDTSWVYGYTF
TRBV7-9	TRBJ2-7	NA	CASSSQGTSYEQYF
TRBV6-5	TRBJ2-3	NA	CASSYYAGSTDTQYF
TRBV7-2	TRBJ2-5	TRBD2	CASSFQSGTSGGETQYF
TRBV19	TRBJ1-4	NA	CASSVDKAEKLFF
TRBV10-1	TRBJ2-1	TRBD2	CASSEFSGSSYNEQFF
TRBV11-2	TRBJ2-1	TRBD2	CASSLRSGGSYNEQFF
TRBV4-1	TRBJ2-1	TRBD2	CASSPPLAGGGQGQFF
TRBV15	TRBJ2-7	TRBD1	CATSRAGTVDSYEQYF